This T cell receptor (beta chain) was recorded in a study of T cells after yellow fever vaccination. Study summary: When fractions had low cell numbers, they were prepared with SMART-Seq v4 Ultra Low Input.

Study-level findings and limits: Abundant bulk-population clonotypes could contaminate the FACS-sorted repertoires.

With 5 bases removed from V and 5 bases from J, the gap between germline ends came to 13 bases. The length of the CDR3 is 13 residues. The germline CDR1 and CDR2 sequences are SEHNR and FQNEAQ (reference sequence). There are many counts of this clonotype. What it binds is unknown. TCRdb used MiXCR to reprocess the 5' RACE reads, holding one entry per CDR3 protein. The sample has about 53,000 distinct CDR3 sequences; roughly 7.4% are singletons. This clonotype originated in a young man who received the YFV17D yellow fever vaccine. The genes are TRBV7-9 and TRBJ2-7; unclear D gene. The sample was CD8+ T cells sorted from PBMCs, taken on the day of the first yellow fever vaccination. The CDR3 here is CASSRTPRDEQYV. The CDR3 DNA reads as TGTGCCAGCAGCCGGACGCCCCGGGACGAGCAGTACGTC.